Below, one T cell receptor beta chain is given with its context. This specimen belongs to a study of T cell changes during pregnancy in multiple sclerosis. The method was immunoSEQ multiplex PCR; TCRdb's version includes in-frame clones alone and lacks a portion of them. The data contain around 88,000 clones, roughly 94% of them singletons. Germline V gene data show CDR1 as SGHDN and CDR2 as FVKESK. The CDR3 runs 19 residues. V was shortened by 0 bases and J by 0 bases, with 20 bases between the two germline ends. The sequences come from peripheral blood, collected after pregnancy. This rearrangement joins TRBV14 to TRBJ1-1; D remains unclear. This TCR came from a female donor in good health, enrolled as a control in a pregnancy study. CDR3 coding DNA: TGTGCCAGCAGCCAAGATTTTGGAGACCCGGGAGGGATGAACACTGAAGCTTTCTTT. It encodes CASSQDFGDPGGMNTEAFF.